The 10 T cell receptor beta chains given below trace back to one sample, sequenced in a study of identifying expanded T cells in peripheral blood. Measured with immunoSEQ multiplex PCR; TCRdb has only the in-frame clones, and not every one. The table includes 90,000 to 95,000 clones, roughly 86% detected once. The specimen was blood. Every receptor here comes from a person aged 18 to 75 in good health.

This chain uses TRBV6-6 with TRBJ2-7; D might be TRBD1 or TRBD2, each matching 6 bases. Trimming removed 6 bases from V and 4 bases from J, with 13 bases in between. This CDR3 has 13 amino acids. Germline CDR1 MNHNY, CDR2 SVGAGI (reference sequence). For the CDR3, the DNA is TGTGCCAGCAGATCCGGAGGGGGGTACGAGCAGTACTTC. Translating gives CASRSGGGYEQYF.

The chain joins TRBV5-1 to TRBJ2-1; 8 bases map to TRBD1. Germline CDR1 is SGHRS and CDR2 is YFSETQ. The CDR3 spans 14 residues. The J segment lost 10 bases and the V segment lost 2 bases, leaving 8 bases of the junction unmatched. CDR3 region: CASSLVGTGGEQFF. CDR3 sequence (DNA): TGCGCCAGCAGCTTAGTTGGGACAGGAGGGGAGCAGTTCTTC.

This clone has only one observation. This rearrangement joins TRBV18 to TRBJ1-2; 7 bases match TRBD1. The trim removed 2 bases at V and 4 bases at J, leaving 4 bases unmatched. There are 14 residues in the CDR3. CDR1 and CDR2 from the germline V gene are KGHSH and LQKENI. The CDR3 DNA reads TGTGCCAGCTCACCATCAGGGGGACCCTATGGCTACACCTTC. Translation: CASSPSGGPYGYTF.

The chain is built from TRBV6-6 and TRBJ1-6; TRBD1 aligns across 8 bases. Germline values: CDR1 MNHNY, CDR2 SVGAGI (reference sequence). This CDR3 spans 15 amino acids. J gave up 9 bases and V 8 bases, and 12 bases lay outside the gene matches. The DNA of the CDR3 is TGTGCCAGCGGAACGACAGGGGCTATAGGTTCACCCCTCCACTTT. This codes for CASGTTGAIGSPLHF.

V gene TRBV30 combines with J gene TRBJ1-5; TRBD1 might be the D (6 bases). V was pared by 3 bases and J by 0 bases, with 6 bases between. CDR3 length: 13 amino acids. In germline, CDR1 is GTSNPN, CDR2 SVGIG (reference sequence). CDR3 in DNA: TGTGCCTGGAGAGGGGGTAGCAATCAGCCCCAGCATTTT. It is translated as CAWRGGSNQPQHF.

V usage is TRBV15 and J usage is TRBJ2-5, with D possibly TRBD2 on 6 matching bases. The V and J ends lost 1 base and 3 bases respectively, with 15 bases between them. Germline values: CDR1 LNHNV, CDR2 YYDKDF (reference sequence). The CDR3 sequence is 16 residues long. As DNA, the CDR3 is TGTGCCACCAGCAGAGCGCCATATAGCGGAGAAGAGACCCAGTACTTC. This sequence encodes CATSRAPYSGEETQYF.

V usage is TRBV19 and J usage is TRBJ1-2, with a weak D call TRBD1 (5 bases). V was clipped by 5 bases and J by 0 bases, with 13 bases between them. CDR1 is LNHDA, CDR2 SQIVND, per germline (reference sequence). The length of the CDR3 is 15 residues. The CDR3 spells CASSAYRTTNYGYTF. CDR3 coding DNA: TGTGCCAGTAGTGCTTACAGGACAACTAACTATGGCTACACCTTC.

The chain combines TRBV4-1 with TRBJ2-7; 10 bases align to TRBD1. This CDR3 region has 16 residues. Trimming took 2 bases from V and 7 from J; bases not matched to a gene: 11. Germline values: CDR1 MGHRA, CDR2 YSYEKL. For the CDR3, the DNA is TGCGCCAGCAGCCAAATGAGACAGGGGGCGACAGGGGAGCAGTACTTC. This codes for CASSQMRQGATGEQYF.

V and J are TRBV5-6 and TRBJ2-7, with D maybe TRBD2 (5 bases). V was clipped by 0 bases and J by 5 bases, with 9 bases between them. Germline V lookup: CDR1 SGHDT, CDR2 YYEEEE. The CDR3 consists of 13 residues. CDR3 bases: TGTGCCAGCAGCTTGGGAGGGCGGAACGAGCAGTACTTC. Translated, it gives CASSLGGRNEQYF.

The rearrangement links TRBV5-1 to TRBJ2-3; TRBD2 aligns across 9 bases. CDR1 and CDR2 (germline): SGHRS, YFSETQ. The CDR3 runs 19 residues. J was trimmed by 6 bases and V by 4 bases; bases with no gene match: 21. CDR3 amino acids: CASSAASLAGMGARDTQYF. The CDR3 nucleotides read TGCGCCAGCAGCGCAGCCTCCCTAGCGGGAATGGGGGCGCGGGATACGCAGTATTTT.